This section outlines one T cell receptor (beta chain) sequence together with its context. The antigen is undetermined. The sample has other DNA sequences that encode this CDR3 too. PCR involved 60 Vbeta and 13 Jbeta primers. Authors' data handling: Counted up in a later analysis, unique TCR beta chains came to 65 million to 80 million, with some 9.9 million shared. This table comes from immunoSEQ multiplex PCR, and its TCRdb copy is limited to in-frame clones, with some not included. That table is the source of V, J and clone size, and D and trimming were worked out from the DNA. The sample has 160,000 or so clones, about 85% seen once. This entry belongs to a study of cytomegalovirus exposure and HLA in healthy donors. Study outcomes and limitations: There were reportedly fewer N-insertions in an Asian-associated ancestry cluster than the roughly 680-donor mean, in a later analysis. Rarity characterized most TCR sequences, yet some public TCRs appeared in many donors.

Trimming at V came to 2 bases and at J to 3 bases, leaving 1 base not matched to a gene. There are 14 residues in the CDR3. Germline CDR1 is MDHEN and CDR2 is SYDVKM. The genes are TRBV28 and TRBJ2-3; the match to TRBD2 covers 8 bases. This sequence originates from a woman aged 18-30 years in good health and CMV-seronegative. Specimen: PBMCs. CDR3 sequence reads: CASSLAGGTDTQYF. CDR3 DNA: TGTGCCAGCAGTTTAGCGGGGGGAACAGATACGCAGTATTTT.